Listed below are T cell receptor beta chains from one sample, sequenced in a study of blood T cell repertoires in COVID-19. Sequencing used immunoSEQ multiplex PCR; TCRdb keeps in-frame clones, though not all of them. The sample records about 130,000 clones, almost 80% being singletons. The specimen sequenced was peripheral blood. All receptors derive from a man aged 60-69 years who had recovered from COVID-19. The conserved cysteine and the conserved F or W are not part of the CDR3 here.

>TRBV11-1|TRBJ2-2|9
ASSFIGELF
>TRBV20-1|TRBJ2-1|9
SASEEDEQF
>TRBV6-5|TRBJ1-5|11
ASSYSVAQPQH
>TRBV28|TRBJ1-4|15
ASSLPARDRGNEKLF
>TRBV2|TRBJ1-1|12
ASRGQGFATEAF
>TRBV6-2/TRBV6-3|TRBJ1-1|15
ASSYLIPGQGNTEAF
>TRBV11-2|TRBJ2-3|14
ASSSRTSGSPDTQY
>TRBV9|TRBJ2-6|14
ASSATGSSGANVLT
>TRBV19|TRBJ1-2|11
ASSPVTNYGYT
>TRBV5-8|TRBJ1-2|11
ASSRRDVYGYT